The 20 T cell receptor beta chains presented below share a single source sample, sequenced in a study of control samples from healthy donors and cancer patients. The assay was immunoSEQ multiplex PCR, and TCRdb's table has in-frame clones only and misses some. The table has roughly 74,000 clones, about 94% seen once. Sequencing was done on a sample of blood. These receptors were obtained from a woman aged 18 to 35 in good health.

The V gene is TRBV28, the J gene TRBJ1-5; D is unclear. Trimming cost V 5 bases and J 3 bases, with 2 bases left between them. Germline V lookup: CDR1 MDHEN, CDR2 SYDVKM. The CDR3 spans 11 residues. The CDR3 spells CASSLNQPQHF. CDR3 sequence (DNA): TGTGCCAGCAGTCTCAATCAGCCCCAGCATTTT.

The rearrangement uses TRBV2 and TRBJ2-5; 12 bases are shared with TRBD2. The CDR3 has 14 amino acids. Unmatched junction bases numbered 2, after V lost 7 bases and J lost 2 bases. Germline V CDR1 and CDR2: SNHLY, FYNNEI. CDR3 bases: TGTGCCAGCACGACTAGCGGGGGTCAAGAGACCCAGTACTTC. Its protein is CASTTSGGQETQYF.

The chain is built from TRBV5-8 and TRBJ1-2, with D hard to call. Trimming shortened V by 4 bases and J by 4 bases, and 14 bases separated the two germline ends. CDR1 is SGHTS and CDR2 is YDEGEE in the germline V gene. The CDR3 has 14 residues. The CDR3 sequence: CASSRGGSSYGYTF. Here the CDR3 DNA reads TGTGCCAGCAGCCGGGGAGGGAGCTCCTATGGCTACACCTTC.

The chain is built from TRBV12-3 or TRBV12-4 and TRBJ1-1, with unresolved D. This CDR3 is 13 amino acids long. V was pared by 0 bases and J by 4 bases, with 6 bases between. This CDR3 is CASSLASGTEAFF. The CDR3 region has the DNA TGTGCCAGCAGTTTAGCGTCAGGCACTGAAGCTTTCTTT.

The rearrangement joins TRBV5-1 to TRBJ2-5; 8 positions agree with TRBD2. CDR3 length: 13 residues. Germline V gene sequence: CDR1 SGHRS, CDR2 YFSETQ. V gave up 0 bases and J gave up 7 bases; unmatched junction bases: 2. The CDR3 is CASSLAGGGTQYF. Here the CDR3 DNA reads TGCGCCAGCAGCTTGGCCGGGGGGGGGACCCAGTACTTC.

J is TRBJ2-7 and V is TRBV7-2, with 8 bases lining up with TRBD2. This CDR3 region has 13 residues. Germline assignment: CDR1 SGHTA and CDR2 FQGNSA. Trimming cost V 4 bases and J 2 bases; bases outside gene matches: 1. The CDR3 loop reads CASSWGLAYEQYF. CDR3 bases: TGTGCCAGCAGCTGGGGACTAGCCTACGAGCAGTACTTC.

This chain links TRBV5-1 with TRBJ2-3, with 12 bases that match TRBD2. Germline-derived CDR1 and CDR2 are SGHRS and YFSETQ. The CDR3 loop spans 17 amino acids. The J segment lost 4 bases and the V segment lost 3 bases, leaving 9 bases of the junction unmatched. CDR3 in DNA: TGCGCCAGCAGCTGGCCCCCTAGCGGGAGGGTCCCAGATACGCAGTATTTT. Protein sequence: CASSWPPSGRVPDTQYF.

The rearrangement uses TRBV18 and TRBJ1-1; possible D gene TRBD1, 6 bases. V lost 3 bases to trimming and J lost 6 bases, with 14 bases between them. The CDR3 runs to 14 residues. Germline V gene lookup returns CDR1 KGHSH and CDR2 LQKENI. The CDR3 region has the DNA TGTGCCAGCTCACCCCTTTCGGAGGGGGCTGAAGCTTTCTTT. Translation gives CASSPLSEGAEAFF.

This rearrangement joins TRBV21-1 to TRBJ1-1. TRBV21-1 constitutes a pseudogene. This CDR3 comprises 17 residues. The CDR3 DNA reads TGTGCCAGCAGCACACCCGCGACGGCCCTGTGGGACACTGAAGCTTTCTTT. This translates into CASSTPATALWDTEAFF.

This rearrangement joins TRBV11-1 to TRBJ2-7, with 8 bases lining up with TRBD2. Unmatched junction bases numbered 12, after V lost 5 bases and J lost 6 bases. The CDR3 covers 15 residues. Germline-derived CDR1 and CDR2 are SGHAT and FQDESV (reference sequence). This chain's CDR3 is CASSAPGGTSSEQYF. CDR3 nucleotides: TGTGCCAGCAGCGCCCCGGGGGGGACGTCGTCCGAGCAGTACTTC.

CDR3 sequence (DNA): TGTGCCAGCAGCTTGGACAGAAGGACTGAAGCTTTCTTT. Amino acids: CASSLDRRTEAFF. V usage is TRBV7-3 and J usage is TRBJ1-1; a weak D match, TRBD1 (6 bases). The germline CDR1 and CDR2 sequences are SGHTA and FQGTGA. Trimming took 3 bases from V and 5 from J, leaving 10 bases between them. CDR3 length: 13 residues.

J is TRBJ2-1 and V is TRBV7-3, with a possible D match to TRBD2 (5 bases). V was trimmed by 5 bases and J by 7 bases, leaving 21 bases between them. The CDR3 is 16 residues long. Germline-derived CDR1 and CDR2 are SGHTA and FQGTGA. The CDR3 DNA sequence: TGTGCCAGCAGCCCGAGGGTAGCGCTCGCACTAAATGAGCAGTTCTTC. Amino acid sequence: CASSPRVALALNEQFF.

The CDR3 DNA sequence: TGTGCCAGCAGCCTGGGGTTATTGCGGGAGGGCTCATCCTACGAGCAGTACTTC. As protein: CASSLGLLREGSSYEQYF. The chain has TRBV5-8 and TRBJ2-7; 9 bases agree with TRBD2. Germline CDR1 and CDR2: SGHTS and YDEGEE. Unmatched junction bases numbered 15, after V lost 4 bases and J lost 1 base. The CDR3 extends over 18 amino acids.

The chain has TRBV7-6 and TRBJ1-1; D gene unclear. The CDR3 is made up of 17 amino acids. Germline lookup yields CDR1 SGHVS and CDR2 FNYEAQ. V lost 1 base, J lost 0 bases, and 15 bases lay in between. The CDR3 nucleotides are TGTGCCAGCAGCTTAGTGGCAGGCCCCCCCATGAACACTGAAGCTTTCTTT. Protein: CASSLVAGPPMNTEAFF. The complete variable domain, with remaining parts taken from reference TRBV7-6 and TRBJ1-1, reads GAGVSQSPRYKVTKRGQDVALRCDPISGHVSLYWYRQALGQGPEFLTYFNYEAQQDKSGLPNDRFSAERPEGSISTLTIQRTEQRDSAMYRCASSLVAGPPMNTEAFFGQGTRLTVV.

Notes on this clone: The germline gene is not matched at one end of the junction; a read error may be the cause. This sequence joins TRBV3-1 (or the pseudogene TRBV3-2) and TRBJ2-7, with TRBD2 matching over 8 bases. The CDR3 is 14 residues long. The germline gives CDR1 LGHDT, CDR2 YNNKEL (reference sequence). CDR3 amino acids: CARSGRGAGAEQYF. As DNA, the CDR3 is TGTGCCCGCAGCGGGCGGGGGGCCGGGGCCGAGCAGTACTTC.

The rearrangement uses TRBV4-1 and TRBJ1-5, with D unclear. CDR3 length: 15 residues. CDR1 is MGHRA, CDR2 YSYEKL, per germline. V dropped 0 bases and J dropped 8 bases, with 14 bases sitting between them. CDR3 loop: CASSQEVVPEKPQHF. The CDR3 nucleotides are TGCGCCAGCAGCCAAGAGGTAGTCCCGGAGAAGCCCCAGCATTTT.

The rearrangement joins TRBV7-3 to TRBJ1-1; TRBD1 agrees at 9 bases. Germline loops: CDR1 SGHTA, CDR2 FQGTGA. CDR3 size: 14 residues. The V segment lost 4 bases and the J segment 5 bases; nucleotides outside the gene matches: 5. In nucleotides, the CDR3 is TGTGCCAGCAGCTCGGGACAGGGTTGGACTGAAGCTTTCTTT. As protein: CASSSGQGWTEAFF.

The chain is built from TRBV28 and TRBJ1-5; 8 nucleotides agree with TRBD1. V trimming: 5 bases; J trimming: 1 base; junction bases outside the gene matches: 10. The CDR3 contains 17 residues. Germline V gives CDR1 MDHEN, CDR2 SYDVKM. The CDR3 here is CASSTSRGPRSNQPQHF. CDR3 sequence (DNA): TGTGCCAGCAGTACAAGCAGGGGGCCAAGGAGCAATCAGCCCCAGCATTTT.

The V and J genes are TRBV5-1 and TRBJ2-2; 9 bases agree with TRBD2. This CDR3 is 19 amino acids long. Per germline, CDR1 SGHRS and CDR2 YFSETQ. V gave up 2 bases and J gave up 3 bases; unmatched junction bases: 14. The CDR3 reads CASSFSAGGLAGYTGELFF. CDR3 coding DNA: TGCGCCAGCAGCTTTTCCGCGGGAGGGCTGGCGGGGTACACCGGGGAGCTGTTTTTT.

This chain joins TRBV10-3 and TRBJ1-1; D remains unclear. There are 11 residues in the CDR3. V was clipped by 4 bases and J by 6 bases, with 6 bases between them. Germline V gene lookup returns CDR1 ENHRY and CDR2 SYGVKD. The CDR3 DNA reads as TGTGCCATCAGTGGTGGGGCTGAAGCTTTCTTT. It specifies CAISGGAEAFF.